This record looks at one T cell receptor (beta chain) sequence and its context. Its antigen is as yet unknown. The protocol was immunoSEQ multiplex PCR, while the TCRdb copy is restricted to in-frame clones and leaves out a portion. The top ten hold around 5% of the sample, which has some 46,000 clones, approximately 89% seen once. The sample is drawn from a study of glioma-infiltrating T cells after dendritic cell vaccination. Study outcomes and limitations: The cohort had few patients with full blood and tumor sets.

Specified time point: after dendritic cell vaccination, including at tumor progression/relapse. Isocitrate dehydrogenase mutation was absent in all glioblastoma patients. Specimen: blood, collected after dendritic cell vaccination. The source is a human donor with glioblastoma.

CDR3 nucleotide sequence: TGTGCCAGCAGCTTAGTTTCCGGGGGAGTATACGAGCAGTACTTC. It encodes CASSLVSGGVYEQYF. V gene TRBV11-2 combines with J gene TRBJ2-7, with D perhaps TRBD2 (6 bases). Trimming removed 1 base from V and 4 bases from J, with 14 bases in between. CDR1 is SGHAT and CDR2 is FQNNGV in the germline V gene. The CDR3 contains 15 residues.